The 25 T cell receptor beta chains given below trace back to one sample, sequenced in a study of blood T cell repertoires in COVID-19. TCRdb's table, derived via immunoSEQ multiplex PCR, lists solely in-frame clones and lacks some. This sample carries some 78,000 clones, less than 90% of them seen once, and the ten largest clones take approximately 5.8%. The specimen was peripheral blood. The receptors derive from a man in his fifties or sixties with active or convalescent COVID-19.

This chain connects TRBV28 to TRBJ1-3, with D unclear. The germline V gene has CDR1 MDHEN and CDR2 SYDVKM. This CDR3 contains 17 residues. V was trimmed by 3 bases and J by 1 base, leaving 16 bases between them. CDR3: CASSFVGLALSGNTIYF. The CDR3, as DNA: TGTGCCAGCAGTTTTGTTGGCCTAGCATTGTCTGGAAACACCATATATTTT.

The V and J genes are TRBV19 and TRBJ2-2, with a tentative D call TRBD1 (5 bases). The germline V gene has CDR1 LNHDA and CDR2 SQIVND (reference sequence). V dropped 3 bases and J dropped 5 bases, with 13 bases sitting between them. The CDR3 has 15 residues. CDR3 amino acids: CASSMGLERTGELFF. The CDR3 region has the DNA TGTGCCAGTAGTATGGGGCTAGAGAGGACCGGGGAGCTGTTTTTT.

The table lists this clone with a few counts. The chain employs TRBV5-1 and TRBJ1-1; tentative D call: TRBD1 (5 bases). This CDR3 contains 16 residues. V lost 0 bases, J lost 0 bases, and 12 bases lay in between. The V gene's germline CDR1 is SGHRS and CDR2 YFSETQ. Written as DNA, the CDR3 is TGCGCCAGCAGCTTGGGACAGAATGGTATGAACACTGAAGCTTTCTTT. This gives the protein CASSLGQNGMNTEAFF. The full variable domain, with the rest looked up from reference TRBV5-1 and TRBJ1-1, is KAGVTQTPRYLIKTRGQQVTLSCSPISGHRSVSWYQQTPGQGLQFLFEYFSETQRNKGNFPGRFSGRQFSNSRSEMNVSTLELGDSALYLCASSLGQNGMNTEAFFGQGTRLTVV.

Turning to this clone: One end of the junction does not line up with germline, which may come from a read error. The V and J genes are TRBV3-1 (or the pseudogene TRBV3-2) and TRBJ2-5; TRBD2 agrees at 9 bases. The CDR3 sequence is 13 residues long. In germline, CDR1 is LGHDT, CDR2 YNNKEL (reference sequence). As DNA, the CDR3 is TGTGCCAGCAGCCAGATTAGAGCGGGGGGTCTGAACTTC. Residues: CASSQIRAGGLNF.

V is TRBV7-2 and J is TRBJ1-1, with D maybe TRBD1 (6 bases). CDR1 SGHTA and CDR2 FQGNSA come from the germline V gene. V gave up 5 bases and J gave up 3 bases, with 13 bases separating them. CDR3 length: 14 amino acids. Here the CDR3 DNA reads TGTGCCAGCAGCGCACAGGGTATCGACACTGAAGCTTTCTTT. It yields the protein CASSAQGIDTEAFF.

As concerns this clone: The junction does not match germline at one end; this may be a read error. V gene TRBV5-6 combines with J gene TRBJ2-7; 13 bases align to TRBD2. This CDR3 has 13 amino acids. Germline CDR1 is SGHDT and CDR2 is YYEEEE. The CDR3 bases are TGTGCCAGCAGCTTGGGACTAGCGGGGGGTAGGGACTTC. Translated: CASSLGLAGGRDF. The full variable domain, rest sourced from reference TRBV5-6 and TRBJ2-7, is DAGVTQSPTHLIKTRGQQVTLRCSPKSGHDTVSWYQQALGQGPQFIFQYYEEEERQRGNFPDRFSGHQFPNYSSELNVNALLLGDSALYLCASSLGLAGGRDFGPGTRLTVT.

This chain's CDR3 is CSVGEDTEAFF. DNA for the CDR3: TGCAGCGTCGGGGAGGACACTGAAGCTTTCTTT. This chain connects TRBV29-1 to TRBJ1-1; D not certain. Trimming left V 6 bases short and J 3 bases short, with 8 bases between. This CDR3 region has 11 residues. Germline V gene data show CDR1 as SQVTM and CDR2 as ANQGSEA.

This chain links TRBV7-9 with TRBJ2-2; a weak D match, TRBD1 (5 bases). Germline CDR1 SEHNR, CDR2 FQNEAQ (reference sequence). The CDR3 extends over 14 amino acids. Trimming shortened V by 1 base and J by 9 bases, and 12 bases separated the two germline ends. The CDR3 DNA reads as TGTGCCAGCAGCTTAGGCAGCCCGGACAGGGAGCTGTTTTTT. It translates to CASSLGSPDRELFF.

The rearrangement links TRBV19 to TRBJ1-2; possible D gene TRBD1, 6 bases. CDR3 length equals 16 residues. The germline V and J ends were trimmed by 4 bases and 5 bases, with 20 bases remaining between them. CDR1 and CDR2 (germline): LNHDA, SQIVND (reference sequence). The CDR3 sequence: CASSTRTVSESYGYTF. The CDR3 region has the DNA TGTGCCAGTAGTACGCGGACAGTTTCCGAGAGTTATGGCTACACCTTC.

The chain carries TRBV27 and TRBJ2-1, with D uncertain. CDR1 is MNHEY, CDR2 SMNVEV, per germline (reference sequence). The CDR3 loop spans 11 amino acids. V was clipped by 7 bases and J by 6 bases, with 7 bases between them. In DNA form, the CDR3 reads TGTGCCAGCACTTTGCGCAATGAGCAGTTCTTC. Protein sequence: CASTLRNEQFF.

The chain employs TRBV30 and TRBJ1-1; D is unclear. CDR3 length: 14 amino acids. Germline V gene data show CDR1 as GTSNPN and CDR2 as SVGIG (reference sequence). Trimming took off 3 bases at V and 1 base at J, with 12 bases between the two ends. CDR3 bases: TGTGCCTGGAGCCCTGGGCGTACGAACACTGAAGCTTTCTTT. It is translated as CAWSPGRTNTEAFF.

V usage is TRBV19 and J usage is TRBJ1-2, with D uncertain. The CDR3 runs to 13 residues. Trimming took off 3 bases at V and 2 bases at J, with 7 bases between the two ends. Germline values: CDR1 LNHDA, CDR2 SQIVND (reference sequence). CDR3 bases: TGTGCCAGTAGTATCGAGGGAAACTATGGCTACACCTTC. It specifies CASSIEGNYGYTF.

The chain links TRBV24-1 to TRBJ1-2; tentatively, D is TRBD1 (6 bases). Germline lookup yields CDR1 KGHDR and CDR2 SFDVKD. V lost 4 bases and J lost 8, with 19 bases in between. The CDR3 contains 15 residues. Written as DNA, the CDR3 is TGTGCCACCAGTGACGGCACGGGGGGGCAGGCGGGCTACACCTTC. This sequence encodes CATSDGTGGQAGYTF.

The chain has TRBV18 and TRBJ1-3, with D maybe TRBD1 (6 bases). Trimming shortened V by 5 bases and J by 0 bases, and 14 bases separated the two germline ends. The CDR3 spans 16 residues. Germline lookup yields CDR1 KGHSH and CDR2 LQKENI. The CDR3, as DNA: TGTGCCAGCTCATCCAAAACAGGGAACTCTGGAAACACCATATATTTT. Its translation: CASSSKTGNSGNTIYF.

The V and J genes are TRBV4-3 and TRBJ1-2; a possible D gene is TRBD1 (6 bases). Looked up from germline, CDR1 is LGHNA and CDR2 is YSLEER. The CDR3 covers 16 residues. V lost 1 base and J lost 5, with 17 bases in between. The CDR3 DNA reads TGCGCCAGCAGCCAAGCCAGGGGTTGGCGAGGGTATGGCTACACCTTC. This translates into CASSQARGWRGYGYTF.

This sequence joins TRBV29-1 and TRBJ2-3; the match to TRBD1 covers 8 bases. J gave up 4 bases and V 6 bases, and 9 bases lay outside the gene matches. This CDR3 has 14 amino acids. The germline V gene encodes CDR1 SQVTM and CDR2 ANQGSEA. The DNA for the CDR3 is TGCAGCGTATCCAGGGGGCCCGTAGCAGATACGCAGTATTTT. Protein sequence: CSVSRGPVADTQYF.

This rearrangement joins TRBV3-1 (or the pseudogene TRBV3-2) to TRBJ2-3; tentatively, D is TRBD1 (6 bases). V dropped 1 base and J dropped 0 bases, with 14 bases sitting between them. The CDR3 runs 17 residues. Germline CDR1 LGHDT, CDR2 YNNKEL (reference sequence). Here the CDR3 reads CASSQVYRVISTDTQYF. The CDR3 nucleotides read TGTGCCAGCAGCCAAGTTTACAGGGTGATTAGCACAGATACGCAGTATTTT.

In this sample, this clone turned up once. The rearrangement links TRBV5-3 to TRBJ2-5; 10 bases are shared with TRBD2. TRBV5-3 is noted as an ORF with a role that remains uncertain. Germline trimming cut 1 base from V and 3 bases from J; bases unmatched to any gene: 6. This CDR3 is 16 amino acids long. The CDR3 nucleotides are TGTGCCAGAAGCTTGAGTAGCGGGGGGCGAAAAGAGACCCAGTACTTC. Its protein product is CARSLSSGGRKETQYF.

This sequence joins TRBV9 and TRBJ1-2, with D possibly being TRBD1 (5 bases). The ends were cut back, 3 bases at V and 2 bases at J, with 17 bases in the middle. From germline, CDR1 is SGDLS and CDR2 YYNGEE. The CDR3 consists of 16 residues. The CDR3 spells CASSANPIAGNYGYTF. The CDR3 DNA sequence: TGTGCCAGCAGCGCTAACCCAATAGCAGGGAACTATGGCTACACCTTC.

J is TRBJ2-7 and V is TRBV6-5, with 10 bases that match TRBD2. Germline V CDR1 and CDR2: MNHEY, SVGAGI. CDR3 length equals 16 residues. The trim removed 4 bases at V and 2 bases at J, leaving 8 bases unmatched. DNA of the CDR3: TGTGCCAGCAGTTCATCACTAGCGGGGAATGCCTACGAGCAGTACTTC. This gives the protein CASSSSLAGNAYEQYF.

This clone was recorded only once. This rearrangement joins TRBV29-1 to TRBJ1-4; D gene uncertain. Trimming left V 4 bases short and J 0 bases short, with 6 bases between. There are 13 residues in the CDR3. CDR1 SQVTM and CDR2 ANQGSEA come from the germline V gene. In DNA form, the CDR3 reads TGCAGCGTTGTGGCAGCAACTAATGAAAAACTGTTTTTT. Its translation is CSVVAATNEKLFF.

The chain is built from TRBV6-2 or TRBV6-3 and TRBJ1-1; D not resolved. CDR1 and CDR2 from the germline V gene are MNHEY and SVGEGT. V lost 5 bases and J 5 bases, leaving 15 bases between the germline ends. CDR3 length: 14 residues. CDR3 DNA: TGTGCCAGCAGTGACGGGGTGGGAGGAACTGAAGCTTTCTTT. Translated: CASSDGVGGTEAFF.

The genes are TRBV7-9 and TRBJ1-1; tentative D call: TRBD1 (6 bases). CDR1 is SEHNR, CDR2 FQNEAQ, per germline (reference sequence). The CDR3 spans 14 residues. V was cut by 1 base and J by 8 bases, with 14 bases left in between. The DNA for the CDR3 is TGTGCCAGCAGCTTAGGGCAACAGGGTTCGGAAGCTTTCTTT. Translation gives CASSLGQQGSEAFF.

The chain recombines TRBV7-2 with TRBJ1-2; D ambiguous. Germline V lookup: CDR1 SGHTA, CDR2 FQGNSA. Trimming left V 3 bases short and J 6 bases short, with 11 bases between. The CDR3 loop spans 13 amino acids. DNA of the CDR3: TGTGCCAGCAGCTTCTTAGGGAGGCATGGCTACACCTTC. Translated: CASSFLGRHGYTF.

This clone was picked up a small number of times. The chain uses TRBV6-6 and TRBJ1-3, with TRBD1 as a possible D gene (5 bases). From germline, CDR1 is MNHNY and CDR2 SVGAGI (reference sequence). With 7 bases removed from V and 0 bases from J, the gap between germline ends came to 10 bases. There are 14 residues in the CDR3. CDR3 nucleotides: TGTGCCAGCATGCAGGGAAACTCTGGAAACACCATATATTTT. Translating it yields CASMQGNSGNTIYF.